This T cell receptor beta chain derives from a study of technical replicates of blood from a few donors. Clones were read by immunoSEQ multiplex PCR, and TCRdb kept only the in-frame ones, dropping some. The sample yields 60,000 to 65,000 clones, around 88% seen once. Germline V gene data show CDR1 as PRHDT and CDR2 as FYEKMQ (reference sequence). V was clipped by 2 bases and J by 5 bases; unmatched bases: 10. The CDR3 has 18 amino acids. V and J are TRBV13 and TRBJ2-2; 11 positions match TRBD1. The sequenced material came from PBMCs. The origin of this receptor is a human donor in good health. Some clones in this sample may be carry-over from other donors' samples. CDR3 DNA sequence: TGTGCCAGCAGCTTAAGGAGGACAGGGGGCTCAGGGACCGGGGAGCTGTTTTTT. This gives the protein CASSLRRTGGSGTGELFF. The full variable domain, with the rest looked up from reference TRBV13 and TRBJ2-2, is AAGVIQSPRHLIKEKRETATLKCYPIPRHDTVYWYQQGPGQDPQFLISFYEKMQSDKGSIPDRFSAQQFSDYHSELNMSSLELGDSALYFCASSLRRTGGSGTGELFFGEGSRLTVL.